These 19 T cell receptor beta chains were sequenced from one sample in a study of T-cell reconstitution after alpha-beta-depleted transplantation in children. As it was prepared, the TCRbeta library received unique molecular identifiers. TCRdb re-derived calls from the PCR reads in MiXCR, one entry per CDR3 protein. Of about 1,000,000 distinct CDR3 sequences detected, roughly 29% appear once; the ten largest clones hold roughly 30%. The material sequenced was PBMCs, mostly from graft donor cells, taken 360 days after TCRalphabeta/CD19-depleted stem cell transplant. These receptor sequences come from a boy younger than two who had a stem cell transplant for SCID, so the T cells may come from the graft donor.

Ten or more counts support this clonotype. This CDR3 is CASSFPRTGDNEKLFF. CDR3 sequence (DNA): TGTGCCAGCAGTTTCCCCAGGACAGGGGATAATGAAAAACTGTTTTTT. The chain has TRBV28 and TRBJ1-4; the match to TRBD1 covers 9 bases. J gave up 4 bases and V 3 bases, and 6 bases lay outside the gene matches. Per germline, CDR1 MDHEN and CDR2 SYDVKM. This CDR3 region has 16 residues.

This clonotype appeared once. The chain recombines TRBV7-6 with TRBJ2-2; TRBD1 is a possible D gene (5 bases). This CDR3 comprises 13 residues. Germline CDR1 is SGHVS and CDR2 is FNYEAQ. V dropped 6 bases and J dropped 6 bases, with 11 bases sitting between them. CDR3 in amino acids: CASSRGMAGELFF. The CDR3 bases are TGTGCCAGCAGTAGGGGTATGGCCGGGGAGCTGTTTTTT.

The chain links TRBV20-1 to TRBJ2-7, with D unclear. This CDR3 contains 14 residues. Per germline, CDR1 DFQATT and CDR2 SNEGSKA (reference sequence). V was trimmed by 6 bases and J by 4 bases, leaving 19 bases between them. CDR3 coding DNA: TGCAGTGCGGAACTTAGTGGGCCCCTTTACGAGCAGTACTTC. Its translation is CSAELSGPLYEQYF.

The rearrangement joins TRBV12-3 or TRBV12-4 to TRBJ2-3, with a possible D match to TRBD2 (6 bases). V was shortened by 7 bases and J by 6 bases, with 14 bases between the two germline ends. The length of the CDR3 is 13 residues. CDR3 loop: CASTRRGTDTQYF. The CDR3 DNA is TGTGCCAGCACTCGGCGGGGAACCGATACGCAGTATTTT.

This clonotype was detected a few times. V gene TRBV7-9 combines with J gene TRBJ1-1; D gene uncertain. In germline, CDR1 is SEHNR, CDR2 FQNEAQ (reference sequence). CDR3 length: 15 residues. Deletions cut 4 bases from V and 3 bases from J, with 15 bases between. The CDR3 DNA reads as TGTGCCAGCAGCTCCCGCCCTAGCCGGGACACTGAAGCTTTCTTT. Translated, it gives CASSSRPSRDTEAFF. The variable domain in full, with the rest retrieved from reference TRBV7-9 and TRBJ1-1, is DTGVSQNPRHKITKRGQNVTFRCDPISEHNRLYWYRQTLGQGPEFLTYFQNEAQLEKSRLLSDRFSAERPKGSFSTLEIQRTEQGDSAMYLCASSSRPSRDTEAFFGQGTRLTVV.

The chain uses TRBV20-1 and TRBJ1-3, with 8 bases identical to TRBD1. Germline V gene sequence: CDR1 DFQATT, CDR2 SNEGSKA (reference sequence). Trimming at V came to 4 bases and at J to 4 bases, leaving 3 bases not matched to a gene. The CDR3 has 13 residues. The CDR3 here is CSATTGGGNTIYF. The CDR3 DNA sequence: TGCAGTGCTACAACAGGGGGAGGAAACACCATATATTTT.

This clonotype was seen a handful of times. The chain combines TRBV20-1 with TRBJ2-3; TRBD2 matches 7 bases. Germline values: CDR1 DFQATT, CDR2 SNEGSKA (reference sequence). V lost 4 bases and J lost 3; bases outside the gene matches: 13. The CDR3 length is 16 residues. CDR3 DNA: TGCAGTGCTACCCGACTTAAGACTAGCACGACAGATACGCAGTATTTT. Translated, it gives CSATRLKTSTTDTQYF.

This chain uses TRBV25-1 with TRBJ2-1, with D perhaps matching TRBD1 or TRBD2 (5 bases each). V was shortened by 6 bases and J by 0 bases, with 36 bases between the two germline ends. Germline V gives CDR1 MGHDK, CDR2 SYGVNS. The CDR3 spans 23 residues. For the CDR3, the DNA is TGTGCCAGCAGAGAAACGACGGGACCATATAACCCCCGTTTAAAGAGCTCCTACAATGAGCAGTTCTTC. Protein sequence: CASRETTGPYNPRLKSSYNEQFF.

This sequence joins TRBV20-1 and TRBJ2-3; 12 positions match TRBD2. The germline V gene encodes CDR1 DFQATT and CDR2 SNEGSKA (reference sequence). V dropped 6 bases and J dropped 6; count of bases not matched to a gene: 7. CDR3 length: 14 residues. The CDR3 DNA is TGCAGTGCAAGACTAGCGGGGGCTCCGGATACGCAGTATTTT. Protein sequence: CSARLAGAPDTQYF.

The chain links TRBV5-5 to TRBJ1-6; 10 positions match TRBD1. CDR3 length: 15 amino acids. Unmatched junction bases numbered 8, after V lost 4 bases and J lost 10 bases. CDR1 SGHKS and CDR2 YYEKEE come from the germline V gene (reference sequence). CDR3 region: CASSPPGQGRSPLHF. CDR3 nucleotides: TGTGCCAGCAGCCCCCCGGGACAGGGGCGGTCACCCCTCCACTTT.

The chain carries TRBV6-1 and TRBJ2-1; TRBD2 matches 12 bases. The ends lost 10 bases at V and 6 bases at J; junction bases unmatched: 10. Germline-derived CDR1 and CDR2 are MNHNS and SASEGT. CDR3 length equals 15 residues. As DNA, the CDR3 is TGTGCCACCACAAGACTAGCGGGGGCCAGCAATGAGCAGTTCTTC. Protein product: CATTRLAGASNEQFF.

V usage is TRBV12-3 or TRBV12-4 and J usage is TRBJ1-1, with 7 bases that match TRBD1. The CDR3 extends over 14 amino acids. Unmatched junction bases numbered 6, after V lost 1 base and J lost 7 bases. As DNA, the CDR3 is TGTGCCAGCAGTTTAGTGACAGGGTGGGATGAAGCTTTCTTT. Residues: CASSLVTGWDEAFF.

This clonotype appeared a few times. This chain joins TRBV7-8 and TRBJ1-1, with 7 bases identical to TRBD1. CDR3 size: 19 residues. V was pared by 0 bases and J by 1 base, with 14 bases of the junction left unmatched. CDR1 and CDR2 from the germline V gene are SGHVS and FQNEAQ. The CDR3 nucleotides are TGTGCCAGCAGCTTAGCGCCGGAAACCCGGGACAGAGAGAACACTGAAGCTTTCTTT. Protein product: CASSLAPETRDRENTEAFF.

This clonotype was found a few times. V is TRBV5-5 and J is TRBJ2-7, with no clear D. The CDR3 runs to 16 residues. V lost 4 bases and J 4 bases, leaving 21 bases between the germline ends. Per germline, CDR1 SGHKS and CDR2 YYEKEE (reference sequence). This chain's CDR3 is CASSRTLDVRKYEQYF. For the CDR3, the DNA is TGTGCCAGCAGCCGTACTCTGGACGTGAGGAAGTACGAGCAGTACTTC.

J is TRBJ1-2 and V is TRBV7-2, with D perhaps TRBD1 (6 bases). V lost 6 bases and J lost 4, with 12 bases in between. The germline gives CDR1 SGHTA, CDR2 FQGNSA. CDR3 length: 13 amino acids. CDR3 nucleotide sequence: TGTGCCAGCAGTTCGGGGGCTGGCTATGGCTACACCTTC. The encoded protein is CASSSGAGYGYTF.

CDR3 DNA: TGTGCCAGCGGTAGGGGACTGAACACCGGGGAGCTGTTTTTT. This codes for CASGRGLNTGELFF. The rearrangement uses TRBV12-3 or TRBV12-4 and TRBJ2-2; TRBD2 is a possible D gene (6 bases). The ends were cut back, 8 bases at V and 1 base at J, with 11 bases in the middle. The CDR3 consists of 14 residues.

This chain uses TRBV2 with TRBJ1-2; 9 bases line up with TRBD1. Germline values: CDR1 SNHLY, CDR2 FYNNEI. The length of the CDR3 is 17 residues. Losses at the gene ends were 0 bases for V and 8 bases for J; bases not matched to a gene: 13. The CDR3 DNA reads as TGTGCCAGCAGTGAAGCAGACGGGACAGGGTTTTCTGTAGGCTACACCTTC. This sequence encodes CASSEADGTGFSVGYTF.

The genes are TRBV5-1 and TRBJ2-7, with 10 bases that match TRBD2. Germline-derived CDR1 and CDR2 are SGHRS and YFSETQ. The CDR3 is 17 residues long. V shed 0 bases and J 2 bases; nucleotides not matched to a gene: 8. CDR3 amino acids: CASSLGSGLAKTYEQYF. The DNA of the CDR3 is TGCGCCAGCAGCTTGGGATCGGGACTAGCGAAGACCTACGAGCAGTACTTC.

The rearrangement uses TRBV4-2 and TRBJ1-1; D not resolved. The CDR3 sequence is 16 residues long. Between the trimmed V and J ends, which lost 0 bases and 3 bases, there was a span of 14 bases. CDR1 LGHNA and CDR2 YNFKEQ come from the germline V gene. The CDR3 DNA reads as TGTGCCAGCAGCCAAGATGGTTCGGCGACGGACACTGAAGCTTTCTTT. Its translation is CASSQDGSATDTEAFF.